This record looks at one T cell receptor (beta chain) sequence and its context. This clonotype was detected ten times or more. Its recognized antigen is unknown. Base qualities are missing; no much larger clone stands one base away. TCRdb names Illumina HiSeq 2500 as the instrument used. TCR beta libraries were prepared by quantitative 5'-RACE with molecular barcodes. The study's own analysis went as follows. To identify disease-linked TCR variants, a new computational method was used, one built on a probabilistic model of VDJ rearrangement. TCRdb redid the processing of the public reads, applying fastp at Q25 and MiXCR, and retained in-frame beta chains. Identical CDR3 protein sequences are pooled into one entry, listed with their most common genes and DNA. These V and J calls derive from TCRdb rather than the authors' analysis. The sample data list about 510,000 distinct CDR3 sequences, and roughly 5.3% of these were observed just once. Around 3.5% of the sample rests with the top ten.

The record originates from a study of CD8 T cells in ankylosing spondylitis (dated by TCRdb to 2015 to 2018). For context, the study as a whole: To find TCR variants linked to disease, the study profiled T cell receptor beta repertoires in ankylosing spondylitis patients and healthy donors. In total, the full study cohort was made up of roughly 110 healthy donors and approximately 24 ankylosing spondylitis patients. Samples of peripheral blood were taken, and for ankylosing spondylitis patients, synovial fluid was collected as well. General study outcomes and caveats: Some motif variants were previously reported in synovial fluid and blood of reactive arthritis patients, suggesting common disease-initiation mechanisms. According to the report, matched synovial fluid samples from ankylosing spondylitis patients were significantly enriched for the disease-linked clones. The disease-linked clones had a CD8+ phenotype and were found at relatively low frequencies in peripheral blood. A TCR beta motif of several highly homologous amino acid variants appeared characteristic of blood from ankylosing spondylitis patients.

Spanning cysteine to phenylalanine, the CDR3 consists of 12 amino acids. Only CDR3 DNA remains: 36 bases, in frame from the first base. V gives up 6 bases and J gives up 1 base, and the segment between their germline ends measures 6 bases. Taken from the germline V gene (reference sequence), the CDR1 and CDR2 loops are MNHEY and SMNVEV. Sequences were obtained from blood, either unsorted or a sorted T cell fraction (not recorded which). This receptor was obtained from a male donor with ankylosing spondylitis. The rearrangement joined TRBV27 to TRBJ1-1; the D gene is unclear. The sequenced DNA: TGTGCCAGCAGGACTGGGAACACTGAAGCTTTCTTT. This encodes CASRTGNTEAFF.